This record concerns one T cell receptor beta chain sequence. Antigen specificity is unknown. TCRdb keeps only in-frame clones here, not all; method: immunoSEQ multiplex PCR. The table lists approximately 170,000 clones, about 88% of them singletons, with more than 2.5% in the top ten. These data originate in a study of cytotoxic CD8 clonotypes in ibrutinib-treated CLL. Looking at the study overall: After a median 12 months on treatment (6 to 36), response samples were drawn. Findings and limits, study-wide: In comparison with age-matched healthy donors, baseline clonality was higher and tracked circulating CD8+ T-cell counts. On treatment, the uncommon public clonotypes contracted or remained stable.

The CDR3 totals 12 residues. V dropped 2 bases and J dropped 8; count of bases not matched to a gene: 1. CDR1 GTSNPN and CDR2 SVGIG come from the germline V gene (reference sequence). Sequencing was performed on PBMCs, taken at disease progression, from a patient treated with ibrutinib. This TCR came from a human donor with chronic lymphocytic leukemia. The J gene is TRBJ1-4, the V gene TRBV30, with TRBD1 matching over 8 bases. The CDR3 region is CAWSRQGEKLFF. In DNA, the CDR3 is TGTGCCTGGAGTAGACAGGGGGAAAAACTGTTTTTT.